What follows describes a single T cell receptor (beta chain). Its target is not known. The data were taken from a study of esophageal squamous cell carcinoma under preoperative chemotherapy. The study, taken as a whole, reports: Paclitaxel-nedaplatin therapy caused immediate, substantial clonotype frequency changes.

Time point: after preoperative PTX-NDP chemotherapy. Before surgery, patients were given preoperative paclitaxel-nedaplatin chemotherapy. MiXCR, run by TCRdb on the PCR reads, gives a single entry per CDR3 protein. The sample shows under 13,000 distinct CDR3 sequences, roughly 65% of them seen only once. This CDR3 has 17 amino acids. Germline lookup yields CDR1 MNHNS and CDR2 SASEGT. J gave up 11 bases and V 5 bases, and 17 bases lay outside the gene matches. The source of this sequence is a human donor with esophageal squamous cell carcinoma. The donor label of this sample is uncertain. The chain recombines TRBV6-1 with TRBJ2-5; 13 bases fit TRBD2. The sample was taken from a patient given preoperative chemotherapy. The CDR3 sequence: CASSRGTSGKSPNEQYF. The CDR3 nucleotides read TGTGCCAGCAGTAGGGGGACTAGCGGGAAAAGCCCCAATGAGCAGTACTTC.